A selection of T cell receptor beta chains follows, all from one sample in a study of blood T cell repertoires in COVID-19. Profiled with immunoSEQ multiplex PCR; TCRdb holds only in-frame clones, not every one. The sample includes approximately 97,000 clones, around nine tenths seen only once; the top ten take about 3%. The sample comprised peripheral blood. These receptors were taken from a man aged 50 to 59 with active or convalescent COVID-19. The CDR3 runs from the conserved cysteine through the conserved F or W. Each record gives: V gene, J gene, D gene, clone size, CDR3 DNA, CDR3 protein. The D gene is left open where the match is weak. The size of a clone is reported for some rows only, either as once, few or many, or as a class for expanded clones.

TRBV10-2	TRBJ1-4	NA	NA	TGCGCCAGCAGTGCAGGTCAGGGGCGTGAAAAACTGTTTTTT	CASSAGQGREKLFF
TRBV5-1	TRBJ2-5	TRBD2	NA	TGCGCCAGCAGCGCCGGGACTAGCGGACAAGAGACCCAGTACTTC	CASSAGTSGQETQYF
TRBV25-1	TRBJ1-5	NA	NA	TGTGCCAGCAGTGAATCTGGGGCCCCCGGCAATCAGCCCCAGCATTTT	CASSESGAPGNQPQHF
TRBV7-2	TRBJ2-6	NA	few	TGTGCCAGCAGCTTAGAAGGGGCAGTCTTAAGGGGGGCCAACGTCCTGACTTTC	CASSLEGAVLRGANVLTF
TRBV7-2	TRBJ1-4	NA	NA	TGTGCCAGCAGTCGGGGGGCGCAAGTTGAAAAACTGTTTTTT	CASSRGAQVEKLFF
TRBV27	TRBJ1-6	TRBD1	NA	TGTGCCAGCAGTTTAGAGGGGGCGCGAAATTCACCCCTCCACTTT	CASSLEGARNSPLHF
TRBV3-1/TRBV3-2	TRBJ2-3	TRBD2	NA	TGTGCCAGCTCAACGCCGGGGAGCGGGGGGGCCTTGGATACGCAGTATTTT	CASSTPGSGGALDTQYF
TRBV4-1	TRBJ1-2	TRBD1	NA	TGCGCCAGCAGCCACCCCTGGGACAGAGGCTATGGCTACACCTTC	CASSHPWDRGYGYTF
TRBV10-3	TRBJ2-1	TRBD2	NA	TGTGCCTGCGGGGGGGCAGCCAATGAGCAGTTCTTC	CACGGAANEQFF
TRBV7-8	TRBJ2-2	TRBD1	NA	TGTGCCAGCAGCTTATGGGACAGGGGGCATGGGGAGCTGTTTTTT	CASSLWDRGHGELFF
TRBV5-5	TRBJ1-4	NA	once	TGTGCCAGCAGCTTCTCAACTAATGAAAAACTGTTTTTT	CASSFSTNEKLFF
TRBV10-3	TRBJ1-4	NA	NA	TGTGCCATCAGTGAGTCGCGGGGGGCGCGTGAAAAACTGTTTTTT	CAISESRGAREKLFF
TRBV1	TRBJ2-1	NA	NA	TGCACCAGCAGCCAAGATTGGGGCCCCTACAATGAGCAGTTCTTC	CTSSQDWGPYNEQFF
TRBV5-1	TRBJ2-1	TRBD1	NA	TGCGCCAGCAGCCCCGGGACAGGACCTCATGAGCAGTTCTTC	CASSPGTGPHEQFF
TRBV7-9	TRBJ2-6	NA	NA	TGTGCCAGCAGCAAGGACTACTACTCTGGGGCCAACGTCCTGACTTTC	CASSKDYYSGANVLTF
TRBV7-7	TRBJ2-3	TRBD2	NA	TGTGCCAGCAGCCCCAGAGGAGCGGGGGACACAGATACGCAGTATTTT	CASSPRGAGDTDTQYF
TRBV19	TRBJ1-6	NA	once	TGTGCCAGTAGTACGGCGGGGGGTAATTCACCCCTCCACTTT	CASSTAGGNSPLHF
TRBV18	TRBJ1-3	NA	NA	TGTGCCAGCTCACCTGAGGGATCTGGAAACACCATATATTTT	CASSPEGSGNTIYF
TRBV4-3	TRBJ1-5	TRBD1	NA	TGCGCCAGCAGCCAGGGACAGGGTGGGGAGCCCCAGCATTTT	CASSQGQGGEPQHF
TRBV5-6	TRBJ2-3	NA	once	TGTGCCAGCAGCCCCCGCGGGCCTCGCACAGATACGCAGTATTTT	CASSPRGPRTDTQYF
TRBV4-2	TRBJ2-3	TRBD1	NA	TGTGCCAGCAGCGAAAGGGGACAGTCCACAGATACGCAGTATTTT	CASSERGQSTDTQYF
TRBV7-2	TRBJ1-5	NA	NA	TGTGCCAGCAGCCAGATTACAGGCCAGCCCCAGCATTTT	CASSQITGQPQHF
TRBV18	TRBJ1-4	TRBD1	NA	TGTGCCAGCTCACCATCCATACAGGGGCTGGGTGAAAAACTGTTTTTT	CASSPSIQGLGEKLFF
TRBV27	TRBJ2-3	TRBD2	NA	TGTGCCAGCAGTGTAGACCTAGCGGGGAGGACCACAGATACGCAGTATTTT	CASSVDLAGRTTDTQYF
TRBV19	TRBJ2-7	NA	NA	TGTGCCAGTAGTCGACAGGTCGAGGGCGAGCAGTACTTC	CASSRQVEGEQYF
TRBV5-1	TRBJ2-4	TRBD2	NA	TGCGCCAGCAGCTGGGACTATTCCTTAGCCAAAAACATTCAGTACTTC	CASSWDYSLAKNIQYF